A selection of T cell receptor beta chains follows, all from one sample in a study of PD-L1 blockade in urothelial cancer. The table came from immunoSEQ multiplex PCR; TCRdb's copy has only in-frame clones and leaves some out. Of tens of thousands of clones listed, around 86% are singletons. The starting material was PBMCs, obtained around atezolizumab (anti-PD-L1) treatment. Receptors were obtained from a man in his fifties with urothelial cancer. Both conserved end residues are part of each CDR3. A D gene is named only where the DNA matches it firmly. A clone size is listed for some rows: how often the clone was seen (once, few, many), or a class if it is expanded.

-,TRBJ1-2,TRBD1,15,TRBV4-1,CASSHPNTGGYGYTF,TGCGCCAGCAGCCATCCCAATACAGGGGGCTATGGCTACACCTTC
-,TRBJ1-1,TRBD1,14,TRBV11-3,CASSPRTGGSEAFF,TGTGCCAGCAGCCCGAGGACAGGGGGCAGTGAAGCTTTCTTT
-,TRBJ2-3,TRBD2,16,TRBV9,CASSGRTRSSTDTQYF,TGTGCCAGCAGCGGAAGGACTAGATCTAGCACAGATACGCAGTATTTT
-,TRBJ2-5,TRBD2,14,TRBV29-1,CSVAGTSGQETQYF,TGCAGCGTTGCCGGGACTAGCGGGCAAGAGACCCAGTACTTC
-,TRBJ2-3,-,13,TRBV5-6,CASAGVGTDTQYF,TGTGCCAGCGCCGGGGTGGGCACAGATACGCAGTATTTT
-,TRBJ1-1,-,14,TRBV7-6,CASSPTEKNTEAFF,TGTGCCAGCAGCCCTACAGAGAAGAACACTGAAGCTTTCTTT
-,TRBJ1-2,TRBD1,15,TRBV18,CASSPLEGADYGYTF,TGTGCCAGCTCACCACTGGAGGGGGCGGACTATGGCTACACCTTC
-,TRBJ2-3,-,18,TRBV13,CASSRLRLETRNTDTQYF,TGTGCCAGCAGCCGCCTACGTCTCGAGACTAGAAACACAGATACGCAGTATTTT
-,TRBJ2-5,TRBD1,14,TRBV19,CASSAGTGATTQYF,TGTGCCAGTAGTGCAGGGACAGGGGCTACGACCCAGTACTTC
-,TRBJ2-5,-,14,TRBV5-1,CASSFRTSQETQYF,TGCGCCAGCAGCTTTCGGACAAGCCAAGAGACCCAGTACTTC
few,TRBJ1-5,TRBD1,24,TRBV19,CASSISGTGQGALKRYMGNQPQHF,TGTGCCAGTAGTATAAGTGGGACGGGACAGGGCGCCCTGAAGAGGTATATGGGGAATCAGCCCCAGCATTTT
-,TRBJ2-1,TRBD2,16,TRBV5-1,CASSLASGGTYNEQFF,TGCGCCAGCAGCTTGGCTTCGGGAGGTACCTACAATGAGCAGTTCTTC
-,TRBJ2-3,-,13,TRBV12-5,CASVGRGTDTQYF,TGTGCTAGCGTCGGGCGGGGCACAGATACGCAGTATTTT
-,TRBJ1-2,-,13,TRBV19,CASSIDPRAFYTF,TGTGCCAGTAGTATAGACCCCAGGGCGTTCTACACCTTC
few,TRBJ2-7,-,13,TRBV27,CASSLGRYYEQYF,TGTGCCAGCAGTTTAGGCAGGTACTACGAGCAGTACTTC
few,TRBJ2-3,-,17,TRBV5-1,CASSLGALGGVTDTQYF,TGCGCCAGCAGCTTGGGCGCCCTGGGCGGGGTCACAGATACGCAGTATTTT
once,TRBJ1-2,TRBD1,16,TRBV6-6,CASRTSGQGSPYGYTF,TGTGCCAGCAGGACTTCGGGACAGGGGTCCCCCTATGGCTACACCTTC
-,TRBJ2-3,TRBD2,15,TRBV5-1,CASSLGAGGADTQYF,TGCGCCAGCAGCTTGGGGGCGGGAGGTGCAGATACGCAGTATTTT
-,TRBJ2-3,TRBD2,15,TRBV6-5,CASSSPGGPTDTQYF,TGTGCCAGCAGTTCCCCGGGGGGGCCTACAGATACGCAGTATTTT
-,TRBJ2-1,-,16,TRBV28,CASSLGFGASGNEQFF,TGTGCCAGCAGCCTCGGTTTTGGGGCGAGTGGGAATGAGCAGTTCTTC
-,TRBJ1-2,TRBD1,15,TRBV28,CASSFEDRANYGYTF,TGTGCCAGCAGTTTTGAAGACAGGGCGAACTATGGCTACACCTTC
-,TRBJ2-3,TRBD1,14,TRBV10-1,CASSGGQVSDTQYF,TGCGCCAGCAGTGGGGGACAGGTATCGGATACGCAGTATTTT
-,TRBJ1-1,TRBD1,14,TRBV6-6,CASRPDRDGTEAFF,TGTGCCAGCAGACCGGACAGGGATGGCACTGAAGCTTTCTTT
-,TRBJ1-1,-,17,TRBV10-3,CAISEGTGDLTYTEAFF,TGTGCCATCAGTGAGGGGACTGGAGATCTCACCTACACTGAAGCTTTCTTT
-,TRBJ1-2,TRBD1,18,TRBV10-3,CAIRGPDRAPNLNYGYTF,TGTGCCATCAGGGGCCCTGACAGGGCGCCAAACCTTAACTATGGCTACACCTTC
-,TRBJ2-1,-,14,TRBV27,CASSDQGPYNEQFF,TGTGCCAGCAGTGACCAGGGTCCCTACAATGAGCAGTTCTTC
-,TRBJ2-4,TRBD2,16,TRBV18,CASSLGLAVLGNIQYF,TGTGCCAGCTCACTAGGACTAGCCGTCTTAGGAAACATTCAGTACTTC
-,TRBJ2-3,TRBD2,14,TRBV2,CANLIAGATDTQYF,TGTGCCAACCTTATAGCGGGGGCCACAGATACGCAGTATTTT
-,TRBJ2-2,TRBD2,15,TRBV9,CASSVTSGHTGELFF,TGTGCCAGCAGCGTCACTAGCGGCCACACCGGGGAGCTGTTTTTT
-,TRBJ1-1,TRBD1,17,TRBV30,CAWSVLETGGFGSEAFF,TGTGCCTGGAGTGTACTCGAGACAGGGGGTTTTGGGTCTGAAGCTTTCTTT
-,TRBJ2-5,-,15,TRBV9,CASSVSGHHRETQYF,TGTGCCAGCAGCGTAAGCGGGCACCACAGGGAGACCCAGTACTTC
-,TRBJ1-6,TRBD1,16,TRBV6-1,CASSDIPGQGKSPLHF,TGTGCCAGCAGTGATATCCCGGGACAGGGTAAATCACCCCTCCACTTT
once,TRBJ2-1,TRBD2,15,TRBV7-3,CASSLNSGRADEQFF,TGTGCCAGCAGCTTAAATAGCGGGAGGGCAGACGAGCAGTTCTTC
-,TRBJ2-7,TRBD2,15,TRBV6-6,CASRKSGLAGGEQYF,TGTGCCAGCAGAAAATCGGGACTAGCGGGAGGAGAGCAGTACTTC
-,TRBJ2-7,-,15,TRBV5-4,CASSFGQTMEGEQYF,TGTGCCAGCAGCTTTGGGCAGACAATGGAGGGCGAGCAGTACTTC
few,TRBJ2-3,-,16,TRBV4-1,CASSQSSGPGTDTQYF,TGCGCCAGCAGCCAATCCAGCGGGCCTGGCACAGATACGCAGTATTTT
few,TRBJ1-5,TRBD1,15,TRBV2,CASTAGTGGGQPQHF,TGTGCCAGCACCGCGGGGACAGGGGGAGGACAGCCCCAGCATTTT
-,TRBJ2-3,TRBD2,15,TRBV5-1,CASSLSAGGRDTQYF,TGCGCCAGCAGCTTGTCAGCGGGGGGCAGGGATACGCAGTATTTT
few,TRBJ1-4,-,17,TRBV5-1,CASSLSPRGDANEKLFF,TGCGCCAGCAGCTTGTCCCCCAGGGGTGATGCTAATGAAAAACTGTTTTTT
-,TRBJ2-2,TRBD2,16,TRBV11-2,CASRLAGAPRTGELFF,TGTGCCAGCCGACTAGCGGGGGCCCCGAGGACCGGGGAGCTGTTTTTT
large,TRBJ2-7,-,15,TRBV6-4,CASSDSHSGGREQYF,TGTGCCAGCAGTGACTCGCACAGCGGAGGCCGCGAGCAGTACTTC
-,TRBJ1-4,-,16,TRBV7-2,CASSLVGGGTNEKLFF,TGTGCCAGCAGCTTAGTAGGGGGGGGTACTAATGAAAAACTGTTTTTT
-,TRBJ2-7,-,14,TRBV15,CATSRDQRGYEQYF,TGTGCCACCAGCAGAGATCAACGAGGGTACGAGCAGTACTTC
-,TRBJ2-7,-,13,TRBV6-6,CASSYELRVEQYF,TGTGCCAGCAGTTACGAGTTGCGGGTCGAGCAGTACTTC
-,TRBJ1-1,-,17,TRBV7-8,CASSLGGAGGGNTEAFF,TGTGCCAGCAGCTTAGGGGGCGCTGGGGGGGGGAACACTGAAGCTTTCTTT
-,TRBJ2-3,-,17,TRBV18,CASSAAEASSSTDTQYF,TGTGCCAGCTCAGCAGCTGAGGCTTCATCTAGCACAGATACGCAGTATTTT
few,TRBJ2-3,TRBD2,13,TRBV28,CASTGDYTDTQYF,TGTGCCAGCACGGGGGACTACACAGATACGCAGTATTTT